One and the same sample provided the 14 T cell receptor beta chains below, sequenced in a study of blood T cell repertoires in COVID-19. The data were produced by immunoSEQ multiplex PCR, yet TCRdb's version contains in-frame clones alone and is incomplete. The sample comprises some 200,000 clones, roughly 90% of which are singletons, and around 2.3% rests with the top ten. The sample consisted of PBMCs or T cells enriched from blood (not recorded which). Receptor source: a woman aged 25 to 39 who had recovered from COVID-19.

This clone was detected a few times. This rearrangement joins TRBV5-5 to TRBJ1-1; the D is unclear. The V gene's germline CDR1 is SGHKS and CDR2 YYEKEE (reference sequence). Trimming removed 1 base at V and 5 bases at J, with 9 bases between. The CDR3 runs to 13 residues. The CDR3 coding sequence is TGTGCCAGCAGCTTGTCTTGGCGGACTGAAGCTTTCTTT. Its translation: CASSLSWRTEAFF.

The chain combines TRBV9 with TRBJ1-1; no clear D. Germline V gene sequence: CDR1 SGDLS, CDR2 YYNGEE. Deletions cut 0 bases from V and 2 bases from J, with 5 bases between. The CDR3 length is 13 residues. The CDR3 sequence: CASSVESNTEAFF. CDR3 nucleotide sequence: TGTGCCAGCAGCGTAGAATCTAACACTGAAGCTTTCTTT.

The chain carries TRBV28 and TRBJ1-2, with D unclear. Trimming removed 4 bases at V and 5 bases at J, with 11 bases between. This CDR3 spans 13 amino acids. Germline CDR1 is MDHEN and CDR2 is SYDVKM. DNA of the CDR3: TGTGCCAGCAGTTCCCAGGTTAATTATGGCTACACCTTC. Its translation: CASSSQVNYGYTF.

The chain combines TRBV2 with TRBJ2-7; TRBD1 matches 10 bases. The CDR3 is made up of 14 amino acids. V lost 10 bases, J lost 3 bases, and 9 bases stayed unmatched. Germline V gives CDR1 SNHLY, CDR2 FYNNEI. This CDR3 reads CATFPGQGGYEQYF. The CDR3 nucleotides read TGTGCCACCTTCCCCGGACAGGGGGGCTACGAGCAGTACTTC.

The chain employs TRBV19 and TRBJ2-2, with D perhaps TRBD1 (5 bases). Trimming removed 0 bases from V and 6 bases from J, with 14 bases in between. Germline CDR1 is LNHDA and CDR2 is SQIVND (reference sequence). The CDR3 sequence is 16 residues long. CDR3: CASSIDRRGRPGELFF. The DNA for the CDR3 is TGTGCCAGTAGTATAGATCGAAGGGGCCGGCCCGGGGAGCTGTTTTTT. Complete variable domain (other parts from reference TRBV19 and TRBJ2-2): DGGITQSPKYLFRKEGQNVTLSCEQNLNHDAMYWYRQDPGQGLRLIYYSQIVNDFQKGDIAEGYSVSREKKESFPLTVTSAQKNPTAFYLCASSIDRRGRPGELFFGEGSRLTVL.

The V and J genes are TRBV10-3 and TRBJ2-5; 10 nucleotides match TRBD1. The CDR3 is 16 residues long. Trimming at V came to 10 bases and at J to 3 bases, leaving 14 bases not matched to a gene. The germline gives CDR1 ENHRY, CDR2 SYGVKD. CDR3: CATTSSGTGAKETQYF. The CDR3 DNA sequence: TGTGCCACTACTTCATCCGGGACAGGGGCCAAAGAGACCCAGTACTTC.

This chain uses TRBV27 with TRBJ1-4; 9 bases agree with TRBD1. Germline CDR1 reads MNHEY; CDR2 reads SMNVEV (reference sequence). CDR3 size: 18 residues. V shed 4 bases, J shed 3 bases, and the junction held 12 bases outside the gene matches. CDR3 bases: TGTGCCAGCAGTTCCTCCCGGACAGGGGAAAGGGCTAATGAAAAACTGTTTTTT. It specifies CASSSSRTGERANEKLFF.

The chain has TRBV6-6 and TRBJ1-1, with 12 bases aligning to TRBD1. This CDR3 contains 18 residues. With V trimmed by 5 bases and J by 1 base, 11 bases remained unmatched. From germline, CDR1 is MNHNY and CDR2 SVGAGI (reference sequence). The CDR3 DNA follows: TGTGCCAGCAGTCCCCAACCGGGACAGGGGGCCCCGAACACTGAAGCTTTCTTT. Amino acids: CASSPQPGQGAPNTEAFF.

The CDR3 DNA reads as TGTGCCAGCAGCGAATGGGGAGGCTCCCCTAACGAGCAGTACTTC. Amino acid sequence: CASSEWGGSPNEQYF. The genes are TRBV9 and TRBJ2-7, with D possibly matching TRBD2 (6 bases). Deletions cut 3 bases from V and 5 bases from J, with 18 bases between. The V gene's germline CDR1 is SGDLS and CDR2 YYNGEE. The CDR3 contains 15 residues.

The J gene is TRBJ1-2, the V gene TRBV27, with 7 bases lining up with TRBD1. CDR3 length: 13 amino acids. Germline V lookup: CDR1 MNHEY, CDR2 SMNVEV (reference sequence). V shed 5 bases, J shed 7 bases, and the junction held 7 bases outside the gene matches. CDR3 sequence reads: CASSPDRPGGYTF. CDR3 DNA sequence: TGTGCCAGCAGTCCGGACAGGCCAGGTGGCTACACCTTC.

This chain links TRBV11-2 with TRBJ1-2; a weak D match, TRBD1 (5 bases). The CDR3 runs 16 residues. Trimming took 5 bases from V and 1 from J, leaving 17 bases between them. In germline, CDR1 is SGHAT, CDR2 FQNNGV. The CDR3: CASSPPRGGYNYGYTF. In DNA form, the CDR3 reads TGTGCCAGCAGCCCGCCGAGGGGAGGCTATAACTATGGCTACACCTTC.

V is TRBV7-9 and J is TRBJ1-5; TRBD1 matches 11 bases. Germline CDR1 SEHNR, CDR2 FQNEAQ (reference sequence). Losses at the gene ends were 0 bases for V and 6 bases for J; bases not matched to a gene: 4. This CDR3 region has 16 residues. DNA for the CDR3: TGTGCCAGCAGCTTAGCTACCGGGACAGGGGGTCAGCCCCAGCATTTT. It is translated as CASSLATGTGGQPQHF.

This clone was recorded once. In the same sample, other DNA sequences code for this CDR3. CDR3 amino acids: CATSRGTGGNQPQHF. The CDR3 nucleotides are TGTGCCACCAGCAGAGGGACAGGGGGCAATCAGCCCCAGCATTTT. The chain carries TRBV15 and TRBJ1-5; the match to TRBD1 covers 9 bases. The V gene's germline CDR1 is LNHNV and CDR2 YYDKDF (reference sequence). The CDR3 contains 15 residues. J was trimmed by 2 bases and V by 1 base; bases with no gene match: 0. Supplemented by reference TRBV15 and TRBJ1-5, the full variable domain reads DAMVIQNPRYQVTQFGKPVTLSCSQTLNHNVMYWYQQKSSQAPKLLFHYYDKDFNNEADTPDNFQSRRPNTSFCFLDIRSPGLGDTAMYLCATSRGTGGNQPQHFGDGTRLSIL.

The chain has TRBV5-1 and TRBJ2-5, with TRBD1 identical over 8 bases. The V gene end was trimmed by 1 base and the J gene end by 2 bases; junction bases not matched to a gene: 1. The CDR3 totals 14 residues. Per germline, CDR1 SGHRS and CDR2 YFSETQ. The CDR3 DNA is TGCGCCAGCAGCTTGACAGGGGGGCAAGAGACCCAGTACTTC. Amino acid sequence: CASSLTGGQETQYF.